Listed below are T cell receptor beta chains from one sample, sequenced in a study of T cell responses to AZD1222 COVID-19 vaccine. Method: immunoSEQ multiplex PCR; TCRdb's copy keeps in-frame clones and lacks some. In the table there are approximately 110,000 clones, around 76% of which are singletons. The specimen comprised peripheral blood, sampled on day 0 of AZD1222 vaccination. The receptor set was obtained from an adult in good health. Each CDR3 is given with its conserved first and last residue. A D gene is named only where the DNA matches it firmly. Clone size appears in some rows only: once, few, many, or a class for an expanded clone.

>NA|NA|TRBJ1-2|TRBV27
TGTGCCAGCAGTTTTTACCGGGGTAACTATGGCTACACCTTC
CASSFYRGNYGYTF
>TRBD1|NA|TRBJ1-2|TRBV12-3/TRBV12-4
TGTGCCAGCAGCGACAGGGGGTATGGCTACACCTTC
CASSDRGYGYTF
>TRBD1|NA|TRBJ2-7|TRBV4-2
TGTGCCAGCAGCCCCCAGGGACAGGACTACGAGCAGTACTTC
CASSPQGQDYEQYF
>TRBD2|NA|TRBJ2-1|TRBV6-1
TGTGCCAGCAGAGAAGACAGCGGGGGCGCTTCGAGCTCCTACAATGAGCAGTTCTTC
CASREDSGGASSSYNEQFF
>TRBD1|NA|TRBJ1-2|TRBV6-2/TRBV6-3
TGTGCCAGCAGCCGGACAGGAGTCTATGGCTACACCTTC
CASSRTGVYGYTF
>NA|NA|TRBJ1-2|TRBV19
TGTGCCAGTAATCACAGGGCGGGGGGCTACACCTTC
CASNHRAGGYTF
>TRBD1|NA|TRBJ2-7|TRBV11-3
TGTGCCAGCAGCCCGGGACAGGGGAGCTCCTACGAGCAGTACTTC
CASSPGQGSSYEQYF
>NA|NA|TRBJ1-2|TRBV5-1
TGCGCCAGCAGCTCCCCGACAGGCAGTGTTGGCTATGGCTACACCTTC
CASSSPTGSVGYGYTF
>NA|NA|TRBJ1-2|TRBV6-4
TGTGCCAGCAGTGACTCAGCAGGGTACTATGGCTACACCTTC
CASSDSAGYYGYTF
>NA|NA|TRBJ1-2|TRBV27
TGTGCCAGCAGTTTATCGACGGGACACCGCTCCATCTATGGCTACACCTTC
CASSLSTGHRSIYGYTF
>TRBD1|NA|TRBJ2-1|TRBV6-5
TGTGCCAGCAGTTACTCCAGGACAGGATTTTCGCATGAGCAGTTCTTC
CASSYSRTGFSHEQFF
>NA|NA|TRBJ1-5|TRBV19
TGTGCCAGTAGTATCCTAAATCAGCCCCAGCATTTT
CASSILNQPQHF
>TRBD1|NA|TRBJ2-5|TRBV5-6
TGTGCCAGCAGCTCGACAGGGTTCCAAGAGACCCAGTACTTC
CASSSTGFQETQYF
>NA|NA|TRBJ2-5|TRBV18
TGTGCCAGCTCACCACCGTCCCAAGAGACCCAGTACTTC
CASSPPSQETQYF
>NA|few|TRBJ1-6|TRBV2
TGTGCCAGCAAGGCCCGGACAGTCAGCTCACCCCTCCACTTT
CASKARTVSSPLHF
>NA|NA|TRBJ1-2|TRBV7-2
TGTGCCAGCAGCTCCTACCAGGAGGACGGCTACACCTTC
CASSSYQEDGYTF
>TRBD2|NA|TRBJ2-2|TRBV7-2
TGTGCCAGCAGCTCGCCCGGGGGGGCCGGCGGGGAGCTGTTTTTT
CASSSPGGAGGELFF
>NA|NA|TRBJ1-2|TRBV19
TGTGCCAGTAGTAAACAGGATGGCTACACCTTC
CASSKQDGYTF
>NA|once|TRBJ1-4|TRBV18
TGTGCCAGCTCAAGGGGTTGGGGTGAAAAACTGTTTTTT
CASSRGWGEKLFF
>TRBD1|NA|TRBJ1-2|TRBV12-5
TGTGCTAGTGGTTTAGGGACAGGGATCTACTATGGCTACACCTTC
CASGLGTGIYYGYTF
>NA|NA|TRBJ1-1|TRBV21-1
TGTGCCAGCAGCTCCCGGCGAGGGGGGGGATCGGACACTGAAGCTTTCTTT
CASSSRRGGGSDTEAFF
>TRBD2|NA|TRBJ2-4|TRBV4-3
TGCGCCAGCAGCCAAGCGGGGGGAGCCAAAAACATTCAGTACTTC
CASSQAGGAKNIQYF
>NA|NA|TRBJ1-2|TRBV25-1
TGTGCCAGCAGTGAATCGAACTGGGTTGGCTACACCTTC
CASSESNWVGYTF
>NA|few|TRBJ1-1|TRBV25-1
TGTGCCAGCAGTGAACAAGGAGGGGGGGTAAGGGAAGCTTTCTTT
CASSEQGGGVREAFF
>TRBD1|NA|TRBJ1-5|TRBV18
TGTGCCAGCTCCCTAGGTGGACAGGGCAATCAGCCCCAGCATTTT
CASSLGGQGNQPQHF
>NA|NA|TRBJ2-4|TRBV5-5
TGTGCCAGCAGCTTGGAAAGGAGCGGCTACAAAAACATTCAGTACTTC
CASSLERSGYKNIQYF